The 4 T cell receptor beta chains reported below all come from one sample, sequenced in a study of T cells in localized non-small cell lung cancer. Sequencing used immunoSEQ multiplex PCR; TCRdb keeps in-frame clones, though not all of them. The sample holds 1,500 to 2,000 clones, under 35% seen once. This material consisted of normal lung tissue next to the tumor, taken before any cancer treatment. The receptors were gathered from a male donor at least 60 years old with stage I squamous cell lung carcinoma.

By proportion, this clone is large. This sequence joins TRBV6-8 and TRBJ2-5; no reliable D call. V was shortened by 1 base and J by 2 bases, with 5 bases between the two germline ends. This CDR3 contains 13 residues. Germline V gives CDR1 MNHGY, CDR2 SAAAGT. The CDR3 nucleotides read TGTGCCAGCAGTTACTGGGGACAAGAGACCCAGTACTTC. Amino acid sequence: CASSYWGQETQYF.

In its sample, this clone is medium-sized. The chain has TRBV11-3 and TRBJ2-3; D tentatively reads TRBD1 or TRBD2 (5 bases each). The CDR3 contains 15 residues. Germline values: CDR1 SGHNT, CDR2 YENEEA. V dropped 5 bases and J dropped 2 bases, with 14 bases sitting between them. In nucleotides, the CDR3 is TGTGCCAGCAGCCTCGCCGGGACCCTCACAGATACGCAGTATTTT. It translates to CASSLAGTLTDTQYF. Filled out from reference TRBV11-3 and TRBJ2-3, the complete variable domain reads EAGVVQSPRYKIIEKKQPVAFWCNPISGHNTLYWYLQNLGQGPELLIRYENEEAVDDSQLPKDRFSAERLKGVDSTLKIQPAELGDSAVYLCASSLAGTLTDTQYFGPGTRLTVL.

The CDR3 DNA follows: TGTGCCAGCAGCGCCCGGGACAGCAGCTACGAGCAGTACTTC. This translates into CASSARDSSYEQYF. The rearrangement uses TRBV9 and TRBJ2-7; TRBD1 matches at 7 bases. This CDR3 is built from 14 residues. The germline CDR1 and CDR2 sequences are SGDLS and YYNGEE. After removal of 3 bases from V and 3 bases from J, the junction contained 6 bases not matched to a gene. Combining the CDR3 with reference TRBV9 and TRBJ2-7 gives the whole variable domain DSGVTQTPKHLITATGQRVTLRCSPRSGDLSVYWYQQSLDQGLQFLIQYYNGEERAKGNILERFSAQQFPDLHSELNLSSLELGDSALYFCASSARDSSYEQYFGPGTRLTVT.

This clone was counted a few times. This sequence joins TRBV28 and TRBJ2-5; D gene ambiguous. V was cut by 4 bases and J by 1 base, with 16 bases left in between. The CDR3 sequence is 16 residues long. Germline loops: CDR1 MDHEN, CDR2 SYDVKM. The CDR3 spells CASSSPRASAQETQYF. CDR3 nucleotide sequence: TGTGCCAGCAGTTCCCCCCGTGCGAGCGCCCAAGAGACCCAGTACTTC. The variable domain in full, with the rest retrieved from reference TRBV28 and TRBJ2-5, is DVKVTQSSRYLVKRTGEKVFLECVQDMDHENMFWYRQDPGLGLRLIYFSYDVKMKEKGDIPEGYSVSREKKERFSLILESASTNQTSMYLCASSSPRASAQETQYFGPGTRLLVL.